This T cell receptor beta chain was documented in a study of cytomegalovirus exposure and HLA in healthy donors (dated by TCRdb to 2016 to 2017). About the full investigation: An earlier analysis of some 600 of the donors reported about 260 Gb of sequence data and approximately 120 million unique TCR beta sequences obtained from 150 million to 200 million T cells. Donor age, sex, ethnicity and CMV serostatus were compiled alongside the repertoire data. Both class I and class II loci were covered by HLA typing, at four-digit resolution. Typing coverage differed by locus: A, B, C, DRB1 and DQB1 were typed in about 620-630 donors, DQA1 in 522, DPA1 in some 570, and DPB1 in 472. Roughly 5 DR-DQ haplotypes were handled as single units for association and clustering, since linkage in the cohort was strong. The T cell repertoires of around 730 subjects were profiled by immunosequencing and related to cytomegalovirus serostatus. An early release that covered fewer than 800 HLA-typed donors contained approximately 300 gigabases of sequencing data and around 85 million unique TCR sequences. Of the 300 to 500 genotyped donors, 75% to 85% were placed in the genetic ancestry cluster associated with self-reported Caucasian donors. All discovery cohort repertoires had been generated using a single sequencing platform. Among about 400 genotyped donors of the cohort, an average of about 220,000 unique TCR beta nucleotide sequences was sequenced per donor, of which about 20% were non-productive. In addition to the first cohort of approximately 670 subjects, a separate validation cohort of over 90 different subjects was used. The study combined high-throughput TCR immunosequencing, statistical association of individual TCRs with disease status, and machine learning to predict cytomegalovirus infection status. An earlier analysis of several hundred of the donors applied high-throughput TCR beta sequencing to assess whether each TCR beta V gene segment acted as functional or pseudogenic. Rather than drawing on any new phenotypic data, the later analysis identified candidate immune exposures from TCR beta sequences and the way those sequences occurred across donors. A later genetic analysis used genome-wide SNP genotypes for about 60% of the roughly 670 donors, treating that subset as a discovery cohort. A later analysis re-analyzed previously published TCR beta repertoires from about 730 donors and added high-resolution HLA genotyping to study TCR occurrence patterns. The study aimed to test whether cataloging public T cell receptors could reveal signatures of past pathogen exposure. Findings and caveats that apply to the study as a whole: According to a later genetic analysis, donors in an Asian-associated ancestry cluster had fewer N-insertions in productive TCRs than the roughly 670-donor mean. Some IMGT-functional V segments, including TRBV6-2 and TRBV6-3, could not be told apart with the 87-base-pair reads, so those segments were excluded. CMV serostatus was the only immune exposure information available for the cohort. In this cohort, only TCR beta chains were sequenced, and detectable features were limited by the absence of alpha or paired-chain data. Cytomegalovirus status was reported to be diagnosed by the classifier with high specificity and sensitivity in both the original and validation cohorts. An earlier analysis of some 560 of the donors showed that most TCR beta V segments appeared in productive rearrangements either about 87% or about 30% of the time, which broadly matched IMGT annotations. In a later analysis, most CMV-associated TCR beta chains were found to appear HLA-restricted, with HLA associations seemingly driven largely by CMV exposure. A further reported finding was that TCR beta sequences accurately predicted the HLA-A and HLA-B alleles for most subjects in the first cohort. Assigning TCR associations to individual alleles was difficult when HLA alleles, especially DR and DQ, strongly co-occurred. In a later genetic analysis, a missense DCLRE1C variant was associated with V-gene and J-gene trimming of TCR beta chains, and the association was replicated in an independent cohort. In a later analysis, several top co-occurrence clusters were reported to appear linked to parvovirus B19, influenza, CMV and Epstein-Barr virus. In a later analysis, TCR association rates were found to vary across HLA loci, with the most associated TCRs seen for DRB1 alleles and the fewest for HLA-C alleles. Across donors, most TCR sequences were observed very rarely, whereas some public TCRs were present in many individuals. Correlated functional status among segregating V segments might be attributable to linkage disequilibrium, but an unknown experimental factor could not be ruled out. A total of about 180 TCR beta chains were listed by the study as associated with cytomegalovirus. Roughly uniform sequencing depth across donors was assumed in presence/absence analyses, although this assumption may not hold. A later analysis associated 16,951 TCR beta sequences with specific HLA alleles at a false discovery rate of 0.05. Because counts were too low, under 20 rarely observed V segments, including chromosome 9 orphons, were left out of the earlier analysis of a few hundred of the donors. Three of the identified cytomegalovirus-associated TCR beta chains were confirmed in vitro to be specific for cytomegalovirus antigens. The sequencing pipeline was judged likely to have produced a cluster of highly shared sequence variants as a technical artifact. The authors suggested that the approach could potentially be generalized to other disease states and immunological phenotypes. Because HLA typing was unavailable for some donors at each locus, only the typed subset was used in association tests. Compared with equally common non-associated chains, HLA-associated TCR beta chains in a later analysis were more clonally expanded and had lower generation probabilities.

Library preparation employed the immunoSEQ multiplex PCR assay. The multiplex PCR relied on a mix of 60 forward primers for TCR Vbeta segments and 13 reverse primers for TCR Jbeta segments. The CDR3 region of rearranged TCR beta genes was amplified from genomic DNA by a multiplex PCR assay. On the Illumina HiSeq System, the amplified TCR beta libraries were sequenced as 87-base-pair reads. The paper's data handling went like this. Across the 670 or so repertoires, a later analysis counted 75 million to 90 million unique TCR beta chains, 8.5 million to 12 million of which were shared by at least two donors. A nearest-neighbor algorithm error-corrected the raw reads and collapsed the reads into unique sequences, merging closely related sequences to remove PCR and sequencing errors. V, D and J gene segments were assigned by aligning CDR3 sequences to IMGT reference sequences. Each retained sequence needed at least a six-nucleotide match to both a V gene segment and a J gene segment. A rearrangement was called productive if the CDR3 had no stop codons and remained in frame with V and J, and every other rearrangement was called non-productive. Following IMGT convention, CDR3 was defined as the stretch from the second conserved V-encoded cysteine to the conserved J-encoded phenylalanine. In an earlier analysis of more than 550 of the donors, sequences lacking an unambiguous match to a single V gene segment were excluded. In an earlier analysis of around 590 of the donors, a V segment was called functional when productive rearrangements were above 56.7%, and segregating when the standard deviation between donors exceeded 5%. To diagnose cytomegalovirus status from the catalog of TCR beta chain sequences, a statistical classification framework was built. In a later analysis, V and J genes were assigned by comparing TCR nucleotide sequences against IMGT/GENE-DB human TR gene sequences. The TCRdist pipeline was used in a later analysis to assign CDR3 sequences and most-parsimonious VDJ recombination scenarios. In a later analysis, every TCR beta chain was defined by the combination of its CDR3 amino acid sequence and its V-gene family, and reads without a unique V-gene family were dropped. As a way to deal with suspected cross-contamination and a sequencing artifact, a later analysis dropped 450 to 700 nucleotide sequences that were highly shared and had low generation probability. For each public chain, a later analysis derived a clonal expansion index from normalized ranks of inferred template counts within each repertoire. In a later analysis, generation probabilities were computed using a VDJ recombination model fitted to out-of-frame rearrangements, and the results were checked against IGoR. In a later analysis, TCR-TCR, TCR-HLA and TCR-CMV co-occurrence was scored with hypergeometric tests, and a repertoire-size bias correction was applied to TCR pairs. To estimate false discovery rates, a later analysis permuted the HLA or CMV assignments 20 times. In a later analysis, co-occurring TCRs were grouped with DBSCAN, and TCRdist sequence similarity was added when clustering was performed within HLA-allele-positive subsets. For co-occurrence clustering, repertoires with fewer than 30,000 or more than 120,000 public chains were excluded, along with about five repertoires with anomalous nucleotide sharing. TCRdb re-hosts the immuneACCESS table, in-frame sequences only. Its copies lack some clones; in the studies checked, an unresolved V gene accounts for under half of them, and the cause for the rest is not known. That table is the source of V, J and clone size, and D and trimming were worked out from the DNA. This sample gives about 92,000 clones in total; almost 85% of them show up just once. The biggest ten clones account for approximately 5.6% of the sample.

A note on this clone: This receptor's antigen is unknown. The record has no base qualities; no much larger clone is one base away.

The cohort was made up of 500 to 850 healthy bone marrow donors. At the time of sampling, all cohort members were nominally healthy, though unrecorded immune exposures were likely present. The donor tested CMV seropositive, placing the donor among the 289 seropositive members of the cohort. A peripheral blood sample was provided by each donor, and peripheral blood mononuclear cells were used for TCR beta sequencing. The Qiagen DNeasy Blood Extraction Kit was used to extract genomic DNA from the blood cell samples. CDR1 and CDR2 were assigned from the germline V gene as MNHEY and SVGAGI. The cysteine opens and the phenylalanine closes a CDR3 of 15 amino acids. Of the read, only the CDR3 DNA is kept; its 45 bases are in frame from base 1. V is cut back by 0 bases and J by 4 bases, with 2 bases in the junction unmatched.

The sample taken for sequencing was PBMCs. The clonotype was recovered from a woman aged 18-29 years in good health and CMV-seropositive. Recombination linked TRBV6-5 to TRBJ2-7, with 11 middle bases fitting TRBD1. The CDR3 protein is CASSYSGQGVYEQYF. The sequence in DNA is TGTGCCAGCAGTTACTCGGGACAGGGGGTTTACGAGCAGTACTTC.